The 6 T cell receptor beta chains below were found in one sample sequenced in a study of T cell responses to AZD1222 COVID-19 vaccine. Sequenced by immunoSEQ multiplex PCR; TCRdb stores in-frame clones only, minus some. The sample includes about 92,000 clones, about 88% of them seen just once. The sample in question was peripheral blood, obtained on day 0 of AZD1222 vaccination. The receptors shown here come from an adult in good health.

The CDR3, as DNA: TGTGCCTGGGTAAGGGGGACACAGCCCGGAAACACCATATATTTT. It specifies CAWVRGTQPGNTIYF. V and J are TRBV30 and TRBJ1-3, with TRBD1 as a possible D gene (6 bases). Germline V gives CDR1 GTSNPN, CDR2 SVGIG (reference sequence). The CDR3 has 15 residues. V lost 5 bases and J 4 bases, leaving 18 bases between the germline ends.

This chain connects TRBV5-6 to TRBJ2-7; no clear D. Trimming pared 7 bases from V and 3 bases from J, leaving 14 bases between. From germline, CDR1 is SGHDT and CDR2 YYEEEE. The CDR3 totals 13 residues. Written as DNA, the CDR3 is TGTGCCAGCTCCCGGGCAAACGTCTACGAGCAGTACTTC. It encodes CASSRANVYEQYF.

The chain is built from TRBV9 and TRBJ2-7; 10 bases are a match to TRBD2. From germline, CDR1 is SGDLS and CDR2 YYNGEE. Losses at the gene ends were 2 bases for V and 0 bases for J; bases not matched to a gene: 5. The CDR3 spans 16 residues. CDR3 bases: TGTGCCAGCAGCGTGAGTAGCGGGGGGCCCTCCTACGAGCAGTACTTC. This encodes CASSVSSGGPSYEQYF.

This clone was seen only once. The chain recombines TRBV3-1 (or the pseudogene TRBV3-2) with TRBJ1-6; D gene unclear. The V gene's germline CDR1 is LGHDT and CDR2 YNNKEL (reference sequence). V was clipped by 4 bases and J by 7 bases, with 14 bases between them. CDR3 length: 15 residues. The CDR3 here is CASSLHGEKNSPLHF. DNA for the CDR3: TGTGCCAGCAGCCTTCACGGAGAGAAGAATTCACCCCTCCACTTT.

The chain uses TRBV7-8 and TRBJ2-7; either TRBD1 or TRBD2 may supply D (6 bases each). V lost 5 bases and J lost 3, with 17 bases in between. This CDR3 spans 15 amino acids. Germline lookup yields CDR1 SGHVS and CDR2 FQNEAQ. For the CDR3, the DNA is TGTGCCAGCAGCGTTTACAGGGACTCATACTACGAGCAGTACTTC. Amino acids: CASSVYRDSYYEQYF.

This chain links TRBV5-1 with TRBJ2-5; 7 bases map to TRBD2. Germline CDR1 SGHRS, CDR2 YFSETQ. The CDR3 covers 16 residues. The ends lost 0 bases at V and 5 bases at J; junction bases unmatched: 10. DNA of the CDR3: TGCGCCAGCAGCTTGGACGGGACGCCCGGGGGGGAGACCCAGTACTTC. This sequence encodes CASSLDGTPGGETQYF. The whole variable domain, remainder taken from reference TRBV5-1 and TRBJ2-5, is KAGVTQTPRYLIKTRGQQVTLSCSPISGHRSVSWYQQTPGQGLQFLFEYFSETQRNKGNFPGRFSGRQFSNSRSEMNVSTLELGDSALYLCASSLDGTPGGETQYFGPGTRLLVL.